The T cell receptor beta chain described here comes from a study of blood T cell repertoires in COVID-19. Study information: Both acute and convalescent COVID-19 samples were obtained from the United States, Italy and Spain. Sample material is recorded as cDNA or gDNA derived from T cells, B-cell-depleted T cells, or PBMCs.

Original processing methods: Amplification with reference gene primers provided the estimates of nucleated cell counts. Using immunoSEQ multiplex PCR, the repertoire was profiled, and TCRdb retains in-frame clones only, with some absent. V and J calls and clone size are given by that table; D and trimming were obtained from the DNA. The table records approximately 70,000 clones, around 81% of them present only once. This CDR3 spans 13 amino acids. The germline gives CDR1 SGDLS, CDR2 YYNGEE. The ends were cut back, 0 bases at V and 3 bases at J, with 6 bases in the middle. The V call is TRBV9, the J call TRBJ1-1; D gene unclear. Sequencing input: peripheral blood. The clonotype originates from a woman in her sixties or seventies with acute or convalescent COVID-19. The DNA of the CDR3 is TGTGCCAGCAGCGTAGGGCAGGACACTGAAGCTTTCTTT. It translates to CASSVGQDTEAFF.